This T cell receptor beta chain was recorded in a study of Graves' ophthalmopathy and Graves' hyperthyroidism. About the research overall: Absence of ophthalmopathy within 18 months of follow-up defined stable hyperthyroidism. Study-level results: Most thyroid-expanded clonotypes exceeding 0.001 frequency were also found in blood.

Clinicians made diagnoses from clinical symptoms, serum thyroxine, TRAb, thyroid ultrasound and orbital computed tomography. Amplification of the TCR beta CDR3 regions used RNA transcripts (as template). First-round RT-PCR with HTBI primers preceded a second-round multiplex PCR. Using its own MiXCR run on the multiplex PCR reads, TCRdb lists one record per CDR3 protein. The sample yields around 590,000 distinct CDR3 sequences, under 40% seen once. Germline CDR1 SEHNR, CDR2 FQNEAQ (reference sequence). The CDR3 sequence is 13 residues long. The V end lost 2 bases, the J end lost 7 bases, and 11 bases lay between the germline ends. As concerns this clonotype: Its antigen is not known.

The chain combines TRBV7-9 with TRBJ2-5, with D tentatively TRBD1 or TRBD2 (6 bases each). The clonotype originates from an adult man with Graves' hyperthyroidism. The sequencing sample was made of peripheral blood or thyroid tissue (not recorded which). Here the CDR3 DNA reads TGTGCCAGCAGCTTACCGGGGGCAGGGACCCAGTACTTC. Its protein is CASSLPGAGTQYF. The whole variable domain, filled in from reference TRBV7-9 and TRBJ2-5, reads DTGVSQNPRHKITKRGQNVTFRCDPISEHNRLYWYRQTLGQGPEFLTYFQNEAQLEKSRLLSDRFSAERPKGSFSTLEIQRTEQGDSAMYLCASSLPGAGTQYFGPGTRLLVL.